This entry lists 15 T cell receptor beta chains sequenced from one sample in a study of blood T cells in healthy people across ages. The use of a sample-barcoded 5' primer and a J-beta primer mix characterized a second PCR of roughly 6 to 11 cycles. TCRdb ran MiXCR on the 5' RACE reads and lists one entry per CDR3 protein. The sample has about 680,000 distinct CDR3 sequences; 49% are singletons. Material: blood. These receptors were obtained from an older woman in good health.

A few counts support this clonotype. The V gene is TRBV2, the J gene TRBJ1-4, with 8 bases fitting TRBD1. Looked up from germline, CDR1 is SNHLY and CDR2 is FYNNEI. The CDR3 has 15 residues. The trim removed 5 bases at V and 8 bases at J, leaving 10 bases unmatched. CDR3 residues: CASSQQGTGGEKLFF. The CDR3 region has the DNA TGTGCCAGCAGTCAACAAGGGACAGGAGGAGAAAAACTGTTTTTT.

V and J are TRBV29-1 and TRBJ2-1, with D possibly TRBD1 on 6 matching bases. Trimming left V 1 base short and J 13 bases short, with 14 bases between. This CDR3 comprises 12 residues. Germline V gene data show CDR1 as SQVTM and CDR2 as ANQGSEA. The DNA of the CDR3 is TGCAGCGTTGAAGTGGGGGCGTGTCCCCAGTTCTTC. This sequence encodes CSVEVGACPQFF.

This chain connects TRBV28 to TRBJ2-1; 9 bases are shared with TRBD2. Germline CDR1 is MDHEN and CDR2 is SYDVKM. The junction had 10 bases not matched to a gene; V was cut back by 1 base and J by 9 bases. The CDR3 spans 16 residues. The CDR3 DNA follows: TGTGCCAGCAGTTTATTTGGGCAGCGGGAGGATACTGAGCAGTTCTTC. It yields the protein CASSLFGQREDTEQFF.

The rearrangement links TRBV4-2 to TRBJ1-6, with D tentatively TRBD1 (5 bases). The germline gives CDR1 LGHNA, CDR2 YNFKEQ. This CDR3 region has 16 residues. The V end lost 0 bases, the J end lost 10 bases, and 16 bases lay between the germline ends. CDR3 sequence (DNA): TGTGCCAGCAGCCAAGAGCCCCGGGCTTCAGGGTCACCCCTCCACTTT. Amino acid sequence: CASSQEPRASGSPLHF.

The CDR3 DNA follows: TGTGCCACCACGGGACTAGCGGCCAATGAGCAGTTCTTC. As protein: CATTGLAANEQFF. V and J are TRBV25-1 and TRBJ2-1; 11 bases are a match to TRBD2. The trim removed 10 bases at V and 6 bases at J, leaving 5 bases unmatched. CDR3 size: 13 residues. The germline gives CDR1 MGHDK, CDR2 SYGVNS.

This clonotype has at least ten counts. Its ends do not fully match the called genes, so a read error is possible. The CDR3 region is CASSPMGDTQYF. The DNA of the CDR3 is TGTGCTAGCAGCCCCATGGGAGATACGCAGTATTTT. The rearrangement links TRBV7-7 to TRBJ2-3; D ambiguous. Germline loops: CDR1 SSHAT, CDR2 FNYEAQ (reference sequence). This CDR3 has 12 residues.

The chain has TRBV20-1 and TRBJ1-2; no clear D gene. V was cut by 1 base and J by 7 bases, with 22 bases left in between. Per germline, CDR1 DFQATT and CDR2 SNEGSKA (reference sequence). The CDR3 consists of 16 residues. The CDR3 nucleotides are TGCAGTGCTAGAGGATGGAAGGTCGGACCGGAGGGTGGCTACACCTTC. It specifies CSARGWKVGPEGGYTF.

The chain couples TRBV7-2 to TRBJ2-7; 13 nucleotides align to TRBD2. V lost 5 bases, J lost 4 bases, and 8 bases stayed unmatched. Germline V gives CDR1 SGHTA, CDR2 FQGNSA. The CDR3 is 16 residues long. Here the CDR3 DNA reads TGTGCCAGCAGCGCCGGACTAGCGGGAGTCCGATACGAGCAGTACTTC. Protein sequence: CASSAGLAGVRYEQYF.

The sample holds many counts of this clonotype. V gene TRBV29-1 combines with J gene TRBJ2-5; D gene uncertain. With 5 bases removed from V and 2 bases from J, the gap between germline ends came to 6 bases. This CDR3 spans 11 amino acids. Per the germline V gene, CDR1 is SQVTM and CDR2 is ANQGSEA. This chain's CDR3 is CSVNLQETQYF. DNA of the CDR3: TGCAGCGTTAACTTACAAGAGACCCAGTACTTC.

This clonotype has only a few counts. The chain recombines TRBV20-1 with TRBJ1-4; D possibly corresponds to TRBD1 (5 bases). This CDR3 has 11 residues. Germline V gene lookup returns CDR1 DFQATT and CDR2 SNEGSKA (reference sequence). Trimming stripped 4 bases from V and 8 bases from J, with 8 bases between. The CDR3, as DNA: TGCAGTGCTACAGGGCGGGAAAAACTGTTTTTT. Protein sequence: CSATGREKLFF.

The chain couples TRBV7-2 to TRBJ1-2; possible D gene TRBD1, 6 bases. V lost 5 bases and J lost 2, with 9 bases in between. CDR1 and CDR2 from the germline V gene are SGHTA and FQGNSA. This CDR3 has 13 residues. The CDR3 here is CASSRDMNYGYTF. The CDR3, as DNA: TGTGCCAGCAGCCGGGACATGAACTATGGCTACACCTTC.

This clonotype was counted a few times. A read error may explain this, as a much larger clone is one base away. V usage is TRBV9 and J usage is TRBJ1-1; D perhaps matches TRBD1 (5 bases). This CDR3 has 17 residues. Per the germline V gene, CDR1 is SGDLS and CDR2 is YYNGEE. V lost 3 bases and J lost 1, with 19 bases in between. The DNA for the CDR3 is TGTGCCAGCAGCGCCCTATTGGACATTTTCACGAACACTGAAGCTTTCTTT. Amino acid sequence: CASSALLDIFTNTEAFF.

V and J are TRBV27 and TRBJ2-3; tentatively, D is TRBD1 (5 bases). The CDR3 length is 14 residues. The germline V and J ends were trimmed by 5 bases and 0 bases, with 9 bases remaining between them. The germline gives CDR1 MNHEY, CDR2 SMNVEV (reference sequence). In nucleotides, the CDR3 is TGTGCCAGCAGTGCCCGACAGAGCACAGATACGCAGTATTTT. Amino acids: CASSARQSTDTQYF.

This clonotype has a count of ten or more. The chain uses TRBV2 and TRBJ2-3; 7 bases match TRBD2. Germline assignment: CDR1 SNHLY and CDR2 FYNNEI. The CDR3 contains 15 residues. V lost 3 bases and J lost 3; bases outside the gene matches: 6. The CDR3 region has the DNA TGTGCCAGCAGTGATTTGGGAGGGACTACAGATACGCAGTATTTT. Translation: CASSDLGGTTDTQYF.

In this sample, this clonotype turned up a few times. The chain recombines TRBV20-1 with TRBJ2-5; 15 positions agree with TRBD2. Germline CDR1 and CDR2: DFQATT and SNEGSKA (reference sequence). The CDR3 length is 16 residues. V lost 1 base to trimming and J lost 4 bases; unmatched junction nucleotides: 4. The CDR3 here is CSARAPGLAGGETQYF. Written as DNA, the CDR3 is TGCAGTGCTAGAGCTCCGGGACTAGCGGGAGGAGAGACCCAGTACTTC.